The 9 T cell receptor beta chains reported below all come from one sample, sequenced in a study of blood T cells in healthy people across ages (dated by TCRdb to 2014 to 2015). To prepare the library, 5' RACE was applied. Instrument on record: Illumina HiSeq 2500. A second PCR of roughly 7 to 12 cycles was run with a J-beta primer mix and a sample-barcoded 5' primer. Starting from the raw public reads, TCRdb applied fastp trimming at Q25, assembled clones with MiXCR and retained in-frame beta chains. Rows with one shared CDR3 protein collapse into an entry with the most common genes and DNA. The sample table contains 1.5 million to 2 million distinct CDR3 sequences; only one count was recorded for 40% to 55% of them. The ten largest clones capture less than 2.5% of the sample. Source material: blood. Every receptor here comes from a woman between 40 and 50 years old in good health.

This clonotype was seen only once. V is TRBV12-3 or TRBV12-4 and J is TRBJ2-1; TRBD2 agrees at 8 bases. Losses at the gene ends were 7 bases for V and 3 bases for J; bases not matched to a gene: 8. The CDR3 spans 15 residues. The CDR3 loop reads CASNLSGGGYNEQFF. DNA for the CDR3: TGTGCCAGCAACTTGAGCGGGGGAGGCTACAATGAGCAGTTCTTC.

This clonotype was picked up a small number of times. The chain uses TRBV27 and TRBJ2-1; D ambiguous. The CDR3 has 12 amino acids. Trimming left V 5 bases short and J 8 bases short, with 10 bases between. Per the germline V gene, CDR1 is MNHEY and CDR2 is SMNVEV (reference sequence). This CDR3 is CASSVTGHEQFF. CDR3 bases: TGTGCCAGCAGTGTCACGGGTCATGAGCAGTTCTTC.

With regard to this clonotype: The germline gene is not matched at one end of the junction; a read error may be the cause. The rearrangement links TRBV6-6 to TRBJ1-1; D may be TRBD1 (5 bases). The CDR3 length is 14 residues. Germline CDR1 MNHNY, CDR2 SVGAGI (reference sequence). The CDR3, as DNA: TGTGCCAGCAGCCGGGGGGTTCGGGGCACTAAAGCTTTCTTT. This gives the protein CASSRGVRGTKAFF.

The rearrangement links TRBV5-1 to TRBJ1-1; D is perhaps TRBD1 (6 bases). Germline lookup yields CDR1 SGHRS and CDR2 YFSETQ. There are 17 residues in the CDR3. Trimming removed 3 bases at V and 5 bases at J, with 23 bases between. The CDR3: CASSSKPGAMGGTEAFF. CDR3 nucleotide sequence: TGCGCCAGCAGCTCAAAACCAGGGGCTATGGGTGGAACTGAAGCTTTCTTT.

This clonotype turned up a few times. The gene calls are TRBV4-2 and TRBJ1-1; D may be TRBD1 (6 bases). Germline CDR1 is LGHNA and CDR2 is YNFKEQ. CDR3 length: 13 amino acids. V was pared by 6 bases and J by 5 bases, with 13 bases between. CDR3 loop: CASSQGSTTEAFF. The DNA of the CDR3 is TGTGCCAGCAGTCAGGGGTCGACGACTGAAGCTTTCTTT.

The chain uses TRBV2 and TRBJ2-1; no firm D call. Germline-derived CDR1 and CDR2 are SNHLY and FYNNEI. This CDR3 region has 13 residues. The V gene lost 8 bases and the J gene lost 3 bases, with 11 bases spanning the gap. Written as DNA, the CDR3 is TGTGCCAGCTCTAGGGCCTTCTACAATGAGCAGTTCTTC. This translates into CASSRAFYNEQFF.

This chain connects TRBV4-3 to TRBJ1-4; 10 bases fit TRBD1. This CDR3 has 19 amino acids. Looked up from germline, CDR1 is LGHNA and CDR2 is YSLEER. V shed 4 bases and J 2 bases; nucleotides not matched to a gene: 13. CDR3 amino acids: CASSRELPGTGVTNEKLFF. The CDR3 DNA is TGCGCCAGCAGCCGAGAACTTCCCGGGACAGGGGTCACTAATGAAAAACTGTTTTTT.

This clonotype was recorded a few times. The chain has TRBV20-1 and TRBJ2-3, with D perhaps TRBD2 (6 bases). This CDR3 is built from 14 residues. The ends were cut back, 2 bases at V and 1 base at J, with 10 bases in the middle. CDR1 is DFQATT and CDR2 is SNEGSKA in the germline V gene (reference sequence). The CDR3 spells CSARSGLRTDTQYF. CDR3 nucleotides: TGCAGTGCTAGATCGGGACTCCGCACAGATACGCAGTATTTT.

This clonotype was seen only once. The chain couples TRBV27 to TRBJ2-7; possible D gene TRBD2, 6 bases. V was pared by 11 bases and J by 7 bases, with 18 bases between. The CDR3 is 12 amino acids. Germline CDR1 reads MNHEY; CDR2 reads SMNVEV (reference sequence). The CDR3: CASGDLLREQYF. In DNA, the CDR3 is TGTGCCTCGGGGGATTTATTACGTGAGCAGTACTTC.